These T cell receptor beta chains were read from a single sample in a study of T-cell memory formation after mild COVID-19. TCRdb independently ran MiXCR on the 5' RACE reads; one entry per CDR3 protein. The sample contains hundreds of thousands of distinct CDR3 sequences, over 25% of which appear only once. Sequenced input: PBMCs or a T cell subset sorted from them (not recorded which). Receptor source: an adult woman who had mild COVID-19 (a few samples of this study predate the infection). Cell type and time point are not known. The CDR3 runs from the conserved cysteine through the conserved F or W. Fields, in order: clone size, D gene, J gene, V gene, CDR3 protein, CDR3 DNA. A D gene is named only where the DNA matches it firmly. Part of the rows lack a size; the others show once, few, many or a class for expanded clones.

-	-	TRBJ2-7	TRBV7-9	CASHPPTGTDEQYF	TGTGCCAGCCACCCCCCGACCGGGACGGACGAGCAGTACTTC
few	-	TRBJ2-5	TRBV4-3	CASSQEQGLETQYF	TGCGCCAGCAGCCAGGAACAGGGTTTGGAGACCCAGTACTTC
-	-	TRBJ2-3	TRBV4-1	CASSQAEVPDDTQYF	TGCGCCAGCAGCCAAGCGGAAGTCCCGGACGATACGCAGTATTTT
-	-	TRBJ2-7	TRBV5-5	CASSLVVTWVSYEQYF	TGTGCCAGCAGCTTGGTAGTCACATGGGTTTCCTACGAGCAGTACTTC
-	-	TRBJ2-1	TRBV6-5	CASSYQTSNEQFF	TGTGCCAGCAGTTACCAGACTAGCAATGAGCAGTTCTTC
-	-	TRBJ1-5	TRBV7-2	CASSLSAQNGNQPQHF	TGTGCCAGCAGCTTATCAGCACAGAATGGCAATCAGCCCCAGCATTTT
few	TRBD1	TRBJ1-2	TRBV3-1	CASSHGTGMDGYTF	TGTGCCAGCAGCCACGGGACAGGGATGGATGGCTACACCTTC
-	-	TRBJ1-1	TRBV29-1	CSVEGQTNTEAFF	TGCAGCGTGGAGGGTCAGACGAACACTGAAGCTTTCTTT
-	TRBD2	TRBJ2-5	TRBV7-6	CASTLVPSRLAGTVETQYF	TGTGCCAGCACCTTGGTCCCTTCGCGACTAGCGGGAACGGTAGAGACCCAGTACTTC
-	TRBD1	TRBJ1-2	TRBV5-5	CASSPTGGLGYTF	TGTGCCAGCAGCCCCACAGGGGGCCTTGGCTACACCTTC
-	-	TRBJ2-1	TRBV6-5	CASSRFRVSGNEQFF	TGTGCCAGCAGCCGTTTTCGGGTCAGTGGCAATGAGCAGTTCTTC
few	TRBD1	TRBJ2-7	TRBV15	CATSRDDRGYEQYF	TGTGCCACCAGCAGGGATGACAGGGGGTACGAGCAGTACTTC
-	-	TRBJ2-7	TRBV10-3	CAISEAGTRGEQYF	TGTGCCATCAGTGAGGCTGGGACGAGGGGCGAGCAGTACTTC
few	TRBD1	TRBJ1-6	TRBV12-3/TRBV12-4	CASSRSGTALLHF	TGTGCCAGCAGCAGATCCGGGACAGCATTACTCCACTTT
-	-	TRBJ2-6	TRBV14	CAARPSGANVLTF	TGTGCGGCCAGGCCTTCTGGGGCCAACGTCCTGACTTTC
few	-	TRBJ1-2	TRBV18	CASSPGLQNYGYTF	TGTGCCAGCTCACCGGGACTGCAGAACTATGGCTACACCTTC
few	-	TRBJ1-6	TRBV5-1	CASSDEGVSPLHF	TGCGCCAGCAGTGATGAGGGGGTTTCACCCCTCCACTTT
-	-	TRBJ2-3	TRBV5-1	CASSFQPSSTDTQYF	TGCGCCAGCAGCTTTCAGCCTTCTAGCACAGATACGCAGTATTTT
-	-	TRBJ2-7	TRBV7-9	CASSWGGQAYEQYF	TGTGCCAGCAGTTGGGGGGGACAAGCCTACGAGCAGTACTTC
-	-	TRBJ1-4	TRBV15	CATSPRAGPTNEKLFF	TGTGCCACCAGCCCGCGGGCGGGGCCAACTAATGAAAAACTGTTTTTT
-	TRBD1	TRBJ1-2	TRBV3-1	CASSQGQGNYGYTF	TGTGCCAGCAGCCAGGGACAGGGGAACTATGGCTACACCTTC
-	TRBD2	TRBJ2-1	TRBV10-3	CAISGELAGYNEQFF	TGTGCCATCAGTGGGGAATTAGCGGGGTACAATGAGCAGTTCTTC
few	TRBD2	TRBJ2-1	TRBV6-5	CASTPVGLAADGEQFF	TGTGCCAGCACCCCCGTGGGACTAGCGGCGGACGGTGAGCAGTTCTTC
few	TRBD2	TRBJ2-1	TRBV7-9	CAASSGSNEQFF	TGTGCCGCCTCTAGCGGGAGCAATGAGCAGTTCTTC
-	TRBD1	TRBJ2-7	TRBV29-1	CSVVDTGGSSYEQYF	TGCAGCGTTGTCGACACAGGGGGGAGCTCCTACGAGCAGTACTTC
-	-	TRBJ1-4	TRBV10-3	CAISEPGPNEKLFF	TGTGCCATCAGTGAGCCGGGGCCGAATGAAAAACTGTTTTTT
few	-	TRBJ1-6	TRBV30	CAWTGLELTSPLHF	TGTGCCTGGACAGGGTTGGAGTTGACTTCACCCCTCCACTTT
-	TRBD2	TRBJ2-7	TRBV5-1	CASSLALADHEQYF	TGCGCCAGCAGCTTGGCACTAGCGGACCACGAGCAGTACTTC
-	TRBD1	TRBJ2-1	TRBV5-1	CASSFADRGYNEQFF	TGCGCCAGCAGCTTTGCGGACAGGGGGTACAATGAGCAGTTCTTC
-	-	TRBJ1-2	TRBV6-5	CASSSRFPNYGYTF	TGTGCCAGCAGTTCTCGGTTCCCTAACTATGGCTACACCTTC
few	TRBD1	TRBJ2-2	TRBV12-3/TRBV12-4	CASRAGTENTGELFF	TGTGCCAGCAGGGCCGGGACAGAGAACACCGGGGAGCTGTTTTTT
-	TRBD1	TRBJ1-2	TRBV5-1	CASSPRPTGAYGYTF	TGCGCCAGCAGCCCACGGCCGACAGGGGCCTATGGCTACACCTTC
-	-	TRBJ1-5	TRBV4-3	CASSQDYEGYQPQHF	TGCGCCAGCAGCCAAGATTACGAGGGTTATCAGCCCCAGCATTTT
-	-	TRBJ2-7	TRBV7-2	CASSLGLVSWGQYF	TGTGCCAGCAGCTTAGGACTAGTTAGTTGGGGGCAGTACTTC
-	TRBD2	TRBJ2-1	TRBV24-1	CATSDPGLAGGGNEQFF	TGTGCCACCAGTGACCCTGGACTAGCGGGAGGGGGGAATGAGCAGTTCTTC